A single sample gave rise to the 21 T cell receptor beta chains below, sequenced in a study of T cell changes during pregnancy in multiple sclerosis. Here immunoSEQ multiplex PCR was the method, and the copy in TCRdb shows in-frame clones only, minus some. The sample gives under 85,000 clones, roughly 88% of which show up once; more than 8% is in the top ten. This sample comprised peripheral blood, obtained after pregnancy. All receptors come from a female donor in good health, enrolled as a control in a pregnancy study.

In its sample, this clone was seen a few times. The CDR3 bases are TGTGCCAGCAGCTTAGGGGGGACAGGGATGAACACTGAAGCTTTCTTT. Encoded protein: CASSLGGTGMNTEAFF. This chain connects TRBV11-2 to TRBJ1-1; 9 bases are a match to TRBD1. The germline V gene encodes CDR1 SGHAT and CDR2 FQNNGV. With 1 base clipped from V and 0 bases from J, the junction kept 3 bases outside the gene matches. This CDR3 contains 16 residues.

V gene TRBV27 combines with J gene TRBJ2-7; 10 bases are a match to TRBD1. There are 15 residues in the CDR3. V shed 6 bases, J shed 0 bases, and the junction held 5 bases outside the gene matches. The V gene's germline CDR1 is MNHEY and CDR2 SMNVEV (reference sequence). The CDR3 DNA reads as TGTGCCAGCAGCCGGGACAGGGGAGTCTCCTACGAGCAGTACTTC. Its protein product is CASSRDRGVSYEQYF.

The rearrangement links TRBV5-1 to TRBJ2-1; 11 positions agree with TRBD2. The CDR3 runs 16 residues. Germline-derived CDR1 and CDR2 are SGHRS and YFSETQ. Losses at the gene ends were 1 base for V and 6 bases for J; bases not matched to a gene: 6. The CDR3 nucleotides are TGCGCCAGCAGCTTGCGGGGACTAGCGGCACCCAATGAGCAGTTCTTC. Translation gives CASSLRGLAAPNEQFF.

The CDR3 DNA follows: TGTGCCAGCAGCTGGGTCCCGGGACAGGGCTCGTTTGGGGCCAACGTCCTGACTTTC. Amino acids: CASSWVPGQGSFGANVLTF. This chain joins TRBV5-6 and TRBJ2-6, with TRBD1 identical over 9 bases. The junction had 13 bases not matched to a gene; V was cut back by 3 bases and J by 3 bases. Looked up from germline, CDR1 is SGHDT and CDR2 is YYEEEE. The CDR3 is 19 residues long.

This sequence joins TRBV2 and TRBJ2-5; 12 bases match TRBD2. V dropped 7 bases and J dropped 1; count of bases not matched to a gene: 10. Germline lookup yields CDR1 SNHLY and CDR2 FYNNEI. The CDR3 runs 17 residues. CDR3 nucleotide sequence: TGTGCCAGCATCGAACCGACTAGCGGGAGCCTCCAAGAGACCCAGTACTTC. Translated, it gives CASIEPTSGSLQETQYF.

This clone was seen more than once but under ten times. CDR3 amino acids: CASSPDRGRVNTEAFF. In nucleotides, the CDR3 is TGCGCCAGCAGCCCGGACAGGGGGCGGGTGAACACTGAAGCTTTCTTT. The V gene is TRBV10-1, the J gene TRBJ1-1; 11 bases are a match to TRBD1. CDR1 is WNHNN and CDR2 is SYGVQD in the germline V gene (reference sequence). This CDR3 contains 16 residues. V dropped 6 bases and J dropped 0; count of bases not matched to a gene: 6.

The rearrangement links TRBV7-8 to TRBJ1-4; D is unresolved. CDR1 is SGHVS, CDR2 FQNEAQ, per germline. The CDR3 is 15 amino acids. V was pared by 3 bases and J by 3 bases, with 11 bases between. Here the CDR3 reads CASSFRGPPNEKLFF. The CDR3 nucleotides are TGTGCCAGCAGCTTCCGCGGGCCCCCTAATGAAAAACTGTTTTTT.

The V call is TRBV19, the J call TRBJ1-5; D is undetermined. V was pared by 5 bases and J by 11 bases, with 16 bases between. The CDR3 covers 13 residues. Germline V gene sequence: CDR1 LNHDA, CDR2 SQIVND (reference sequence). The CDR3 sequence is CASSPRLNAAQHF. The CDR3 nucleotides are TGTGCCAGTAGTCCACGCCTCAATGCGGCCCAGCATTTT.

J is TRBJ1-5 and V is TRBV30, with TRBD1 matching over 10 bases. Germline V CDR1 and CDR2: GTSNPN, SVGIG (reference sequence). J was trimmed by 2 bases and V by 2 bases; bases with no gene match: 15. The CDR3 loop spans 19 amino acids. CDR3 sequence reads: CAWSTGTGDFYGGNQPQHF. The CDR3 nucleotides read TGTGCCTGGAGTACCGGGACAGGGGACTTTTACGGGGGCAATCAGCCCCAGCATTTT.

This chain uses TRBV5-1 with TRBJ2-2; 7 nucleotides match TRBD1. CDR3 length equals 13 residues. After removal of 7 bases from V and 5 bases from J, the junction contained 5 bases not matched to a gene. The germline gives CDR1 SGHRS, CDR2 YFSETQ. CDR3 in amino acids: CASRDSFTGELFF. The DNA of the CDR3 is TGCGCCAGCCGGGACAGTTTTACCGGGGAGCTGTTTTTT.

The chain carries TRBV29-1 and TRBJ2-7, with D maybe TRBD2 (6 bases). Germline V CDR1 and CDR2: SQVTM, ANQGSEA. The CDR3 totals 14 residues. V lost 6 bases, J lost 0 bases, and 15 bases lay in between. Here the CDR3 DNA reads TGCAGCGTCACCGGGGGAGTGTTCTCCTACGAGCAGTACTTC. Its protein is CSVTGGVFSYEQYF.

This chain connects TRBV7-2 to TRBJ2-2, with 8 bases identical to TRBD2. Looked up from germline, CDR1 is SGHTA and CDR2 is FQGNSA. The CDR3 extends over 14 amino acids. V dropped 5 bases and J dropped 8; count of bases not matched to a gene: 7. The CDR3 sequence is CASSQSGSWGELFF. In DNA, the CDR3 is TGTGCCAGCAGCCAAAGCGGGAGCTGGGGGGAGCTGTTTTTT.

This chain links TRBV7-7 with TRBJ2-1; D gene uncertain. The CDR3 length is 13 residues. In germline, CDR1 is SSHAT, CDR2 FNYEAQ (reference sequence). Trimming took off 3 bases at V and 9 bases at J, with 12 bases between the two ends. The DNA for the CDR3 is TGTGCCAGCAGCTTTACGCCGACTGCTGAGCAGTTCTTC. Translating it yields CASSFTPTAEQFF.

The chain combines TRBV27 with TRBJ1-2; D not certain. Trimming left V 5 bases short and J 1 base short, with 8 bases between. The CDR3 is made up of 13 amino acids. Germline CDR1 is MNHEY and CDR2 is SMNVEV (reference sequence). CDR3 sequence reads: CASSPGFNYGYTF. In DNA form, the CDR3 reads TGTGCCAGCAGTCCCGGGTTTAACTATGGCTACACCTTC.

The chain carries TRBV6-5 and TRBJ1-4; TRBD1 matches 8 bases. Germline trimming cut 5 bases from V and 5 bases from J; bases unmatched to any gene: 7. CDR3 length: 15 amino acids. Germline assignment: CDR1 MNHEY and CDR2 SVGAGI. The chain's CDR3 is CASSAYRGENEKLFF. CDR3 sequence (DNA): TGTGCCAGCAGTGCATACAGGGGGGAGAATGAAAAACTGTTTTTT.

V usage is TRBV9 and J usage is TRBJ2-5; TRBD2 matches at 11 bases. CDR1 is SGDLS and CDR2 is YYNGEE in the germline V gene. With 2 bases clipped from V and 4 bases from J, the junction kept 10 bases outside the gene matches. This CDR3 comprises 17 residues. Here the CDR3 reads CASSVGVAGGPGETQYF. For the CDR3, the DNA is TGTGCCAGCAGCGTTGGGGTAGCGGGGGGGCCTGGAGAGACCCAGTACTTC.

The gene calls are TRBV30 and TRBJ1-3; D unresolved. The CDR3 extends over 14 amino acids. V lost 5 bases and J lost 0, with 11 bases in between. Germline V gives CDR1 GTSNPN, CDR2 SVGIG (reference sequence). The CDR3 here is CAWAEPYSGNTIYF. CDR3 in DNA: TGTGCCTGGGCCGAACCCTACTCTGGAAACACCATATATTTT. Drawing the rest from reference TRBV30 and TRBJ1-3, the complete variable domain is SQTIHQWPATLVQPVGSPLSLECTVEGTSNPNLYWYRQAAGRGLQLLFYSVGIGQISSEVPQNLSASRPQDRQFILSSKKLLLSDSGFYLCAWAEPYSGNTIYFGEGSWLTVV.

This chain joins TRBV27 and TRBJ2-7; 7 nucleotides match TRBD2. CDR1 and CDR2 from the germline V gene are MNHEY and SMNVEV (reference sequence). The CDR3 contains 15 residues. V dropped 6 bases and J dropped 1; count of bases not matched to a gene: 9. In nucleotides, the CDR3 is TGTGCCAGCAGGGCTAGCGGAGCCCCTTCCTACGAGCAGTACTTC. Translated: CASRASGAPSYEQYF.

The rearrangement links TRBV11-2 to TRBJ1-1; TRBD1 might be the D (6 bases). CDR3 length equals 15 residues. With 4 bases removed from V and 2 bases from J, the gap between germline ends came to 14 bases. Germline-derived CDR1 and CDR2 are SGHAT and FQNNGV. CDR3 sequence (DNA): TGTGCCAGCAGCTGGGGTAACAGGGTTAACACTGAAGCTTTCTTT. It codes for CASSWGNRVNTEAFF. Using reference TRBV11-2 and TRBJ1-1 for the parts outside the CDR3, the full variable domain is EAGVAQSPRYKIIEKRQSVAFWCNPISGHATLYWYQQILGQGPKLLIQFQNNGVVDDSQLPKDRFSAERLKGVDSTLKIQPAKLEDSAVYLCASSWGNRVNTEAFFGQGTRLTVV.

The V call is TRBV2, the J call TRBJ2-2; TRBD2 aligns across 8 bases. Germline trimming cut 4 bases from V and 5 bases from J; bases unmatched to any gene: 3. The length of the CDR3 is 14 residues. From germline, CDR1 is SNHLY and CDR2 FYNNEI. CDR3 region: CASSAREVTGELFF. Written as DNA, the CDR3 is TGTGCCAGCAGTGCGCGGGAGGTTACCGGGGAGCTGTTTTTT.

This rearrangement joins TRBV29-1 to TRBJ2-1; perhaps TRBD2 as D (6 bases). The CDR3 has 15 amino acids. V was pared by 2 bases and J by 10 bases, with 21 bases between. The germline gives CDR1 SQVTM, CDR2 ANQGSEA. This CDR3 is CSVERTFDLSGEQFF. The CDR3 DNA is TGCAGCGTTGAACGAACCTTCGACCTTAGCGGAGAGCAGTTCTTC.